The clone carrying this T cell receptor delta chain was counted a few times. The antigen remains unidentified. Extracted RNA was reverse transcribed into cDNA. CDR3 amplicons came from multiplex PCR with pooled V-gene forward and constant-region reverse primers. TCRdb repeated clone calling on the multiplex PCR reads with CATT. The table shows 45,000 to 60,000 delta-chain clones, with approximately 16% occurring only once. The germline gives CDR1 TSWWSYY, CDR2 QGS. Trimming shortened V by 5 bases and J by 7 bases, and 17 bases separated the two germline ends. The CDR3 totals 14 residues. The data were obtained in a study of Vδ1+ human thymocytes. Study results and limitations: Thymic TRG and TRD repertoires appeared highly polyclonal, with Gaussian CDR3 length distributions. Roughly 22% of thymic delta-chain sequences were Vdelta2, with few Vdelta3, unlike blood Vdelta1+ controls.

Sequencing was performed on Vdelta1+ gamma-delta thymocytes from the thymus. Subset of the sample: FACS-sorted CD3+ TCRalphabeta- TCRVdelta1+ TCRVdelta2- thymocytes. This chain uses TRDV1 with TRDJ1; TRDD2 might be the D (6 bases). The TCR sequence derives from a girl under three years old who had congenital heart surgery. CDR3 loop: CALGKPSPLRKLIF. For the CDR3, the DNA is TGTGCTCTTGGGAAACCTTCCCCTTTGCGTAAACTCATCTTT.